This entry is about one T cell receptor (beta chain). Which antigen it targets is not known. No per-base quality is available; no much larger clone lies one base away. This entry is derived from a study of control samples from healthy donors and cancer patients (dated by TCRdb to about 2020). V and J lose 4 bases and 10 bases, and a span of 8 bases separates them. The CDR3, from cysteine to phenylalanine, totals 12 residues. Left in the record is the CDR3 DNA by itself, 36 bases read in frame from the first base. The library was obtained by the immunoSEQ multiplex PCR assay. What TCRdb holds here is the immuneACCESS table cut down to in-frame rearrangements. Part of the clones is not present; checked against another copy, under half of the missing clones reflect an unresolved V gene, and the others are unexplained. The sample records about 70,000 clones, approximately 89% of which are singletons. The top ten clones comprise under 3% of the sample.

The sequencing input was PBMCs. This clonotype was obtained from a woman in her forties or fifties with head and neck cancer. The chain is made from TRBV12-3 or TRBV12-4 and TRBJ1-6, with the D segment identity uncertain. In nucleotide form, the sequence is TGTGCCAGCAGTTCTGCACGGTCACCCCTCCACTTT. Protein translation: CASSSARSPLHF.